This is a list of T cell receptor beta chains from one sample in a study of preoperative IRX-2 immunotherapy in early breast cancer. Generated by immunoSEQ multiplex PCR, the TCRdb table keeps only in-frame clones and is missing some. The sample consists of tens of thousands of clones, 80% to 90% of them appearing once. The sequences come from lymph node tissue, collected after IRX-2 immunotherapy. These receptors all come from a human donor with breast cancer. Each CDR3 is given with its conserved first and last residue. D genes are given only for firm matches. Clone size appears in some rows only: once, few, many, or a class for an expanded clone.

17,NA,NA,TRBJ1-1,TRBV10-3,TGTGCCATCAGTGAGGGCAGTGCGTGGGGGAGGAACACTGAAGCTTTCTTT,CAISEGSAWGRNTEAFF
16,TRBD1,NA,TRBJ2-1,TRBV23-1,TGCGCCAGCAGCCAGGGATGGGACAGGGGAACAAATGAGCAGTTCTTC,CASSQGWDRGTNEQFF
16,TRBD2,NA,TRBJ2-3,TRBV7-7,TGTGCCAGCAGCCCGGGACTAGCGGGGGGGTTTTATACGCAGTATTTT,CASSPGLAGGFYTQYF
15,NA,NA,TRBJ1-4,TRBV10-2,TGCGCCAGCAGGGGGGGGGCAGCCGCTAATGAAAAACTGTTTTTT,CASRGGAAANEKLFF
15,TRBD1,NA,TRBJ2-2,TRBV19,TGTGCCAGTAGTACGACAGGGTTGAACACCGGGGAGCTGTTTTTT,CASSTTGLNTGELFF
15,NA,NA,TRBJ1-2,TRBV7-6,TGTGCCAGCAGCCTAATCACATTAGGGGGCTATGGCTACACCTTC,CASSLITLGGYGYTF
14,NA,NA,TRBJ1-5,TRBV19,TGTGCCAGTACGAGAGTTTGGGGCAATCAGCCCCAGCATTTT,CASTRVWGNQPQHF
16,NA,NA,TRBJ1-4,TRBV6-8,TGTGCCAGCAGCCCCGGAGTATATGCAACTAATGAAAAACTGTTTTTT,CASSPGVYATNEKLFF
15,TRBD1,NA,TRBJ2-7,TRBV28,TGTGCCAGCAGCTCAATGGGGACAGGGTCCTACGAGCAGTACTTC,CASSSMGTGSYEQYF
13,NA,NA,TRBJ1-5,TRBV6-8,TGTGCCAGCTCTCAGGTTAGCAATCAGCCCCAGCATTTT,CASSQVSNQPQHF
13,NA,NA,TRBJ1-5,TRBV7-1,TGTGCCAGCAGCTTACGAGGGGACCAGCCCCAGCATTTT,CASSLRGDQPQHF
15,NA,NA,TRBJ1-2,TRBV28,TGTGCCAGCAGTTTACGGAGAACTGGGAACTATGGCTACACCTTC,CASSLRRTGNYGYTF
16,NA,few,TRBJ2-5,TRBV6-8,TGTGCCAGCAGCTCGAGGAGGGTTGTCTTACCAGAGACCCAGTACTTC,CASSSRRVVLPETQYF
14,NA,few,TRBJ1-1,TRBV10-2,TGCGCCAGCAAACCGGGACAAATGAACACTGAAGCTTTCTTT,CASKPGQMNTEAFF
14,NA,NA,TRBJ1-2,TRBV5-1,TGCGCCAGCAGCCTAACATCTACTAACTATGGCTACACCTTC,CASSLTSTNYGYTF
12,NA,few,TRBJ2-2,TRBV6-8,TGTGCCAGCGCGCGGAACACCGGGGAGCTGTTTTTT,CASARNTGELFF
13,NA,NA,TRBJ1-2,TRBV6-8,TGTGCCAGCGCAGACAGGTCGAGATATGGCTACACCTTC,CASADRSRYGYTF
15,NA,NA,TRBJ1-4,TRBV11-3,TGTGCCAGCAGCTTGGCCGTGGGTCTTAATGAAAAACTGTTTTTT,CASSLAVGLNEKLFF
16,NA,once,TRBJ1-1,TRBV11-1,TGTGCCAGCAGCTTCGCGGGGCTCTTCGATAACACTGAAGCTTTCTTT,CASSFAGLFDNTEAFF
14,NA,NA,TRBJ1-5,TRBV30,TGTGCCTGGGAACTTTCAGGGGCGAATCAGCCCCAGCATTTT,CAWELSGANQPQHF
16,TRBD1,NA,TRBJ2-1,TRBV11-3,TGTGCCAGCAGCTTTGGGCAAGGACAGGGTCACAATGAGCAGTTCTTC,CASSFGQGQGHNEQFF
15,TRBD1,NA,TRBJ1-6,TRBV7-7,TGTGCCAGCAGACAGGGGGGAGGGGATTATTCACCCCTCCACTTT,CASRQGGGDYSPLHF
14,NA,NA,TRBJ1-1,TRBV10-2,TGCGCCAGCAGTAACATCAATATGAACACTGAAGCTTTCTTT,CASSNINMNTEAFF
14,TRBD1,NA,TRBJ1-1,TRBV29-1,TGCAGCGTTCGAGCAACAGGGGCGGGCACTGAAGCTTTCTTT,CSVRATGAGTEAFF
13,NA,NA,TRBJ1-3,TRBV19,TGTGCCAGTAGTTTCCCAGCTGGAAACACCATATATTTT,CASSFPAGNTIYF
14,TRBD2,NA,TRBJ2-7,TRBV18,TGTGCCAGCTCACCTGCTAGCGGGGACTACGAGCAGTACTTC,CASSPASGDYEQYF
15,NA,NA,TRBJ2-3,TRBV9,TGTGCCAGCAGTGACCTGGCGTCTGGCACAGATACGCAGTATTTT,CASSDLASGTDTQYF
14,TRBD1,NA,TRBJ1-2,TRBV23-1,TGCGCCAGCAGCCAGGGACAGGGGTCTTATGGCTACACCTTC,CASSQGQGSYGYTF
12,NA,NA,TRBJ1-2,TRBV6-8,TGTGCCATCAGTGCCCCAAAATCAGGCTACACCTTC,CAISAPKSGYTF
16,NA,NA,TRBJ1-2,TRBV19,TGTGCCAGTAGTATAGACCAACAGGGCAGGGGCTATGGCTACACCTTC,CASSIDQQGRGYGYTF
15,TRBD1,NA,TRBJ2-7,TRBV28,TGTGCCAGCAGCCCCGGGGGACAGGGGGCCCACGAGCAGTACTTC,CASSPGGQGAHEQYF
12,NA,once,TRBJ1-4,TRBV30,TGTGCCTGGAGTGCCGGGGGTGAAAAACTGTTTTTT,CAWSAGGEKLFF
16,NA,once,TRBJ2-3,TRBV19,TGTGCCAGTAGGGGTGGCAGGACCACTAGCACAGATACGCAGTATTTT,CASRGGRTTSTDTQYF
15,NA,NA,TRBJ2-7,TRBV6-8,TGTGCCAGCAGTTATACCGGGACATCGTACTACGAGCAGTACTTC,CASSYTGTSYYEQYF
14,NA,NA,TRBJ2-6,TRBV28,TGTGCCAGCAGTTTATCGACAGGGGCCAACGTCCTGACTTTC,CASSLSTGANVLTF
15,TRBD1,NA,TRBJ1-4,TRBV6-8,TGTGCCAGCGGACAGGGGCTCTCAACTAATGAAAAACTGTTTTTT,CASGQGLSTNEKLFF
17,NA,NA,TRBJ1-2,TRBV6-8,TGTGCCAGCAGCTATGAGTCGGGTTGGGGATCTAACTATGGCTACACCTTC,CASSYESGWGSNYGYTF